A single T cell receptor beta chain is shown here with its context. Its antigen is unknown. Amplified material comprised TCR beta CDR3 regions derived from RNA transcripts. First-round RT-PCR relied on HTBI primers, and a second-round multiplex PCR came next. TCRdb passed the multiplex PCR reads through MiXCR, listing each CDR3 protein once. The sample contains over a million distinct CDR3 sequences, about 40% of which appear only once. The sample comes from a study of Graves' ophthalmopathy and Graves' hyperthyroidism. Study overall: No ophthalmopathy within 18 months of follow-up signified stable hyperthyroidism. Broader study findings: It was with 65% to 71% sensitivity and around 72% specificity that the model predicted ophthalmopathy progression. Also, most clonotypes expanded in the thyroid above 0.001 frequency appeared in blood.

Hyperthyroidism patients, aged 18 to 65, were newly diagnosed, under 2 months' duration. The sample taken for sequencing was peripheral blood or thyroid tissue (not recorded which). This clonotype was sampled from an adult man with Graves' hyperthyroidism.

CDR3 sequence (DNA): TGCGCCAGCAGCCAATCTTGGGGGAGTGACGAGCAGTACTTC. It is translated as CASSQSWGSDEQYF. The chain is built from TRBV4-3 and TRBJ2-7, with D tentatively TRBD1 or TRBD2 (5 bases each). V was shortened by 2 bases and J by 5 bases, with 13 bases between the two germline ends. This CDR3 region has 14 residues. Per germline, CDR1 LGHNA and CDR2 YSLEER.